These T cell receptor beta chains were read from a single sample in a study of T cell responses to AZD1222 COVID-19 vaccine. The data were produced by immunoSEQ multiplex PCR, yet TCRdb's version contains in-frame clones alone and is incomplete. The table has about 130,000 clones, 85% to 90% seen once. Sequenced material: peripheral blood, taken on day 0 of AZD1222 vaccination. The receptors shown here come from an adult in good health. The CDR3 runs from the conserved cysteine through the conserved F or W. Fields, in order: clone size, V gene, J gene, D gene, CDR3 DNA, CDR3 protein. A D gene is named only where the DNA matches it firmly. The listing skips clone size in some rows; elsewhere it reads once, few, many or a size class.

abundance: NA; v_gene: TRBV7-9; j_gene: TRBJ1-2; d_gene: TRBD1; CDR3nt: TGTGCCAGCAGCTTTAACAGGGGCCATGATGGCTACACCTTC; CDR3aa: CASSFNRGHDGYTF
abundance: NA; v_gene: TRBV6-5; j_gene: TRBJ2-1; d_gene: TRBD2; CDR3nt: TGTGCCAGCTTTGCGGGAGTGGGCAATGAGCAGTTCTTC; CDR3aa: CASFAGVGNEQFF
abundance: few; v_gene: TRBV25-1; j_gene: TRBJ2-3; d_gene: TRBD2; CDR3nt: TGTGCCAGCACTCCCCTAGCGGGGCCTCTAGATACGCAGTATTTT; CDR3aa: CASTPLAGPLDTQYF
abundance: NA; v_gene: TRBV25-1; j_gene: TRBJ2-1; d_gene: TRBD1; CDR3nt: TGTGCCAGCAACACAGGGGGTCGGTATGAGCAGTTCTTC; CDR3aa: CASNTGGRYEQFF
abundance: NA; v_gene: TRBV2; j_gene: TRBJ1-2; d_gene: NA; CDR3nt: TGTGCCAGCAGGGGCACAGGAGACTATGGCTACACCTTC; CDR3aa: CASRGTGDYGYTF
abundance: NA; v_gene: TRBV3-1/TRBV3-2; j_gene: TRBJ1-4; d_gene: TRBD1; CDR3nt: TGTGCCAGCAGCCCGGGACAGATAAATGAAAAACTGTTTTTT; CDR3aa: CASSPGQINEKLFF
abundance: few; v_gene: TRBV12-5; j_gene: TRBJ1-1; d_gene: TRBD1; CDR3nt: TGTGCTAGTGGTTTGGTACAGGGGGCAAGAACTGAAGCTTTCTTT; CDR3aa: CASGLVQGARTEAFF
abundance: NA; v_gene: TRBV28; j_gene: TRBJ1-5; d_gene: NA; CDR3nt: TGTGCCAGCAGTTTGTTAGGGGGGAATCAGCCCCAGCATTTT; CDR3aa: CASSLLGGNQPQHF
abundance: few; v_gene: TRBV25-1; j_gene: TRBJ2-7; d_gene: NA; CDR3nt: TGTGCCAGCAGCGATGGGACAGATAGCGGAGAGCAGTACTTC; CDR3aa: CASSDGTDSGEQYF
abundance: NA; v_gene: TRBV13; j_gene: TRBJ1-1; d_gene: NA; CDR3nt: TGTGCCAGCAGCCCCCCCCGCGTTGAAGCTTTCTTT; CDR3aa: CASSPPRVEAFF
abundance: few; v_gene: TRBV6-5; j_gene: TRBJ1-1; d_gene: NA; CDR3nt: TGTGCCAGCAGTTATAGGGGGAGAACTGAAGCTTTCTTT; CDR3aa: CASSYRGRTEAFF
abundance: once; v_gene: TRBV5-1; j_gene: TRBJ1-1; d_gene: NA; CDR3nt: TGCGCCAGCAGCTTGGTTGCAGGCCACACTGAAGCTTTCTTT; CDR3aa: CASSLVAGHTEAFF
abundance: NA; v_gene: TRBV7-9; j_gene: TRBJ2-5; d_gene: NA; CDR3nt: TGTGCCAGCAGCCTGCCGGGGATGGGAACCCAGTACTTC; CDR3aa: CASSLPGMGTQYF
abundance: NA; v_gene: TRBV7-9; j_gene: TRBJ1-6; d_gene: NA; CDR3nt: TGTGCCAGCAGCTTAGGTAGGACGAATTCACCCCTCCACTTT; CDR3aa: CASSLGRTNSPLHF
abundance: NA; v_gene: TRBV11-2; j_gene: TRBJ2-7; d_gene: TRBD2; CDR3nt: TGTGCCAGCAGCACCCGGACTAGCGGGATCATTTACGAGCAGTACTTC; CDR3aa: CASSTRTSGIIYEQYF
abundance: NA; v_gene: TRBV29-1; j_gene: TRBJ1-5; d_gene: NA; CDR3nt: TGCAGCGTTGTGGGGGACGGAGCTTATCAGCCCCAGCATTTT; CDR3aa: CSVVGDGAYQPQHF